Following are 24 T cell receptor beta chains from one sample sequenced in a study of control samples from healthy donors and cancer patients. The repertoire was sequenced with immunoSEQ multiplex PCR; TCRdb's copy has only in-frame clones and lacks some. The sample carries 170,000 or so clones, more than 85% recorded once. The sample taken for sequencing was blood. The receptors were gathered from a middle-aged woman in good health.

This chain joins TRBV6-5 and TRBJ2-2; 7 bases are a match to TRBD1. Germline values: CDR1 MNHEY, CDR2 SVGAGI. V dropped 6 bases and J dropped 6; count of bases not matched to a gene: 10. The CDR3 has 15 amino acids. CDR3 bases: TGTGCCAGCAGCTTGACAGGGTTGGTTCCCGGGGAGCTGTTTTTT. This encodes CASSLTGLVPGELFF.

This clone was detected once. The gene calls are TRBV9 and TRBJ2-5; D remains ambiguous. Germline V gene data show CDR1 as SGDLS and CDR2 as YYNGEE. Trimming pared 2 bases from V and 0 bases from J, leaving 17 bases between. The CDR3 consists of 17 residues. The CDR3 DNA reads TGTGCCAGCAGCGTTCCAGCCAGCCCACCCGACCAAGAGACCCAGTACTTC. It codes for CASSVPASPPDQETQYF.

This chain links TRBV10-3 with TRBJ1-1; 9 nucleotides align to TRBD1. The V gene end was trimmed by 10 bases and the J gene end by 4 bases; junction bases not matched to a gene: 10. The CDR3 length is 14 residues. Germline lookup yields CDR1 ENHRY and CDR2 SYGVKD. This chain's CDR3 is CASVGLTGGTEAFF. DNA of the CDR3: TGTGCCAGCGTAGGGTTGACAGGGGGCACTGAAGCTTTCTTT.

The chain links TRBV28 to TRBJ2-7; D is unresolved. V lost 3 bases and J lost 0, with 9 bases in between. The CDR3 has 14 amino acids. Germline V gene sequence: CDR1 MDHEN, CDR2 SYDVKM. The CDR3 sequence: CASSFYRVSYEQYF. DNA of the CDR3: TGTGCCAGCAGTTTCTACAGAGTCTCCTACGAGCAGTACTTC. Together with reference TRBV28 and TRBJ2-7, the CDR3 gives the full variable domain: DVKVTQSSRYLVKRTGEKVFLECVQDMDHENMFWYRQDPGLGLRLIYFSYDVKMKEKGDIPEGYSVSREKKERFSLILESASTNQTSMYLCASSFYRVSYEQYFGPGTRLTVT.

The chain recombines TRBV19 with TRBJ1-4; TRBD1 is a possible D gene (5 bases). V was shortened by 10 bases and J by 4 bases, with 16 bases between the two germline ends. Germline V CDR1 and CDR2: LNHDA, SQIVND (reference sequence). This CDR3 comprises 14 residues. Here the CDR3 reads CAIRRGLSNEKLFF. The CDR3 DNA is TGTGCCATTCGACGGGGCCTAAGTAATGAAAAACTGTTTTTT.

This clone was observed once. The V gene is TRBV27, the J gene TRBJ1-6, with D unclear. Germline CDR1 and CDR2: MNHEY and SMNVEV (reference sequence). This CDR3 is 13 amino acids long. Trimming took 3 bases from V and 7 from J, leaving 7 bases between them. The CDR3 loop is CASSFLTNSPLHF. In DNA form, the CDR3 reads TGTGCCAGCAGTTTCTTAACCAATTCACCCCTCCACTTT.

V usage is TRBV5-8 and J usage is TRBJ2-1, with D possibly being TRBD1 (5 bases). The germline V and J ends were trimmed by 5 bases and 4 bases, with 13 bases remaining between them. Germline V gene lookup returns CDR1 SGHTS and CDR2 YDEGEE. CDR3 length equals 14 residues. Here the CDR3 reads CASSLGRVYNEQFF. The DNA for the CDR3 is TGTGCCAGCAGTCTGGGCAGGGTGTACAATGAGCAGTTCTTC.

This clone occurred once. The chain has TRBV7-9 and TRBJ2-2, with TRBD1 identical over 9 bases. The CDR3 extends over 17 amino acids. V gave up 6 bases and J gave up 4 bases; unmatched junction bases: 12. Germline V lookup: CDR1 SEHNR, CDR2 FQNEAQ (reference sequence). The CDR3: CASSLPGQGVFTGELFF. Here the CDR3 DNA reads TGTGCCAGCAGTCTTCCGGGACAGGGTGTCTTCACCGGGGAGCTGTTTTTT.

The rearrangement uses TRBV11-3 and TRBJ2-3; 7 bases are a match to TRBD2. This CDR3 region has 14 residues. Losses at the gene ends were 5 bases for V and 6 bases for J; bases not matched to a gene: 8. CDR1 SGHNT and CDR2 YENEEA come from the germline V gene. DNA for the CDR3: TGTGCCAGCAGCCCAGCGGGGACCCCGGATACGCAGTATTTT. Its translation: CASSPAGTPDTQYF.

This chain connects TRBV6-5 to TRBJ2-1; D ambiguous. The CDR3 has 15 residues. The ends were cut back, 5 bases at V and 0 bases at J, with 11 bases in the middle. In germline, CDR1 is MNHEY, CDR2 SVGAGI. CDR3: CASSRYVSSYNEQFF. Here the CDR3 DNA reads TGTGCCAGCAGTCGTTACGTGAGCTCCTACAATGAGCAGTTCTTC.

The CDR3 here is CASSPQGLVSPLHF. The CDR3 DNA is TGTGCCAGCAGTCCACAGGGTCTAGTTTCACCCCTCCACTTT. The chain links TRBV27 to TRBJ1-6; a weak D match, TRBD1 (6 bases). Germline lookup yields CDR1 MNHEY and CDR2 SMNVEV (reference sequence). Trimming took 5 bases from V and 9 from J, leaving 14 bases between them. There are 14 residues in the CDR3.

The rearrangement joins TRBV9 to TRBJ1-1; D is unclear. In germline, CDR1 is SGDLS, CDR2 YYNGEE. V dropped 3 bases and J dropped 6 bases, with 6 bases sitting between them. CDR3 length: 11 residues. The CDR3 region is CASSGKAEAFF. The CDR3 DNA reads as TGTGCCAGCAGCGGAAAAGCTGAAGCTTTCTTT.

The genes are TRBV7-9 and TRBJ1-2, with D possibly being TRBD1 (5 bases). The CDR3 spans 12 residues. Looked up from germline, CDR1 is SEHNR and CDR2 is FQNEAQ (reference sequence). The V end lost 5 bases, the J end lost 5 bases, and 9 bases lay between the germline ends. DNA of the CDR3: TGTGCCAGCAGCCGCGACAGATATGGCTACACCTTC. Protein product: CASSRDRYGYTF.

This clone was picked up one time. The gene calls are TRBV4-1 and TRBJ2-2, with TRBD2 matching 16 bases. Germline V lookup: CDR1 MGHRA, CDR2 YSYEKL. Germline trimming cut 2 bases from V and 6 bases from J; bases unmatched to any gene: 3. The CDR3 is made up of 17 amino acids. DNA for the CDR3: TGCGCCAGCAGCCAACTAGGGACTAGCGGGGGGGCCGGGGAGCTGTTTTTT. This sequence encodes CASSQLGTSGGAGELFF.

The CDR3 reads CAISESRGKPADTQYF. CDR3 nucleotide sequence: TGTGCCATCAGTGAGTCGCGAGGAAAACCAGCAGATACGCAGTATTTT. The gene calls are TRBV10-3 and TRBJ2-3; D uncertain. The CDR3 is made up of 16 amino acids. Germline values: CDR1 ENHRY, CDR2 SYGVKD. V was shortened by 0 bases and J by 4 bases, with 14 bases between the two germline ends.

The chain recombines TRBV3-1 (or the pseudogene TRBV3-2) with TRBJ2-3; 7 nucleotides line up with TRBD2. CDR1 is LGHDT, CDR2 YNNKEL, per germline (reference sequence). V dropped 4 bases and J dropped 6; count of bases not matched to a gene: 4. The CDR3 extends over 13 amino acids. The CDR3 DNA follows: TGTGCCAGCAGCCGGGGTAGCGGGGATACGCAGTATTTT. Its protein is CASSRGSGDTQYF.

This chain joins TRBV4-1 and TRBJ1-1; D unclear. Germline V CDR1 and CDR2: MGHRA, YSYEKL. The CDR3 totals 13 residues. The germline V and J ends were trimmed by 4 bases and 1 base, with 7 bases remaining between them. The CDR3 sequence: CASSLGPNTEAFF. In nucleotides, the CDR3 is TGCGCCAGCAGCCTCGGGCCGAACACTGAAGCTTTCTTT.

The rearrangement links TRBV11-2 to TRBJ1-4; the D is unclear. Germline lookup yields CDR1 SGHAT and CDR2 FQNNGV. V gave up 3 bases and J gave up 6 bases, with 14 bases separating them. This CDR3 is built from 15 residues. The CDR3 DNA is TGTGCCAGCAGCTTTTTTTGCCTGATGGATGAAAAACTGTTTTTT. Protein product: CASSFFCLMDEKLFF.

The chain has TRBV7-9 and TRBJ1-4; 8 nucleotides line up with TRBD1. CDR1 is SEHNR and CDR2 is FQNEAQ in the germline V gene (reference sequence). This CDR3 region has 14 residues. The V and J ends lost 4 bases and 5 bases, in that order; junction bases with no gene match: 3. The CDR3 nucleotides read TGTGCCAGCAGCTCCCGACAGGGGAATGAAAAACTGTTTTTT. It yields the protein CASSSRQGNEKLFF.

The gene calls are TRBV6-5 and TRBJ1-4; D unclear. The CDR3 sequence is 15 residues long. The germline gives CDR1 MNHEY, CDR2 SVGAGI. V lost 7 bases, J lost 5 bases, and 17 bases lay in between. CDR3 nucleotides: TGTGCCAGCATTCTCGAGGGCAACATGAATGAAAAACTGTTTTTT. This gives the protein CASILEGNMNEKLFF.

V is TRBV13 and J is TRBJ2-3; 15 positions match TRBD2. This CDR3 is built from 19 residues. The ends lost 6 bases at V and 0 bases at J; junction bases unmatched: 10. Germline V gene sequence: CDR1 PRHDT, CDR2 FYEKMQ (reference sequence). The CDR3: CASRSSGLAGGPSTDTQYF. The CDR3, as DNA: TGTGCCAGCAGATCCTCGGGACTAGCGGGGGGCCCCAGCACAGATACGCAGTATTTT.

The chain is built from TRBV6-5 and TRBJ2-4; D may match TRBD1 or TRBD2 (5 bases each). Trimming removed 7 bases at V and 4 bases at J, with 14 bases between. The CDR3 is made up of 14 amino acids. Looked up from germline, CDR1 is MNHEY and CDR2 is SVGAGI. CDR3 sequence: CASKRDAAKNIQYF. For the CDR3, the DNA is TGTGCCAGCAAACGGGACGCCGCTAAAAACATTCAGTACTTC.

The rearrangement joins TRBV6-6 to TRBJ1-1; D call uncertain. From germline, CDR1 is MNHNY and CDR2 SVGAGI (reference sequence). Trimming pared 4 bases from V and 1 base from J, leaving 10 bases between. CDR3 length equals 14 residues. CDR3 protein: CASSLIRGNTEAFF. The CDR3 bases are TGTGCCAGCAGTTTGATTCGGGGGAACACTGAAGCTTTCTTT.

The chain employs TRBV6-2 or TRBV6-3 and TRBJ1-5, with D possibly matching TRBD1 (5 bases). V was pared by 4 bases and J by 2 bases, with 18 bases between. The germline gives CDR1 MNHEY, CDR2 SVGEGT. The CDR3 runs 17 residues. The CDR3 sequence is CASSSPPGRWGNQPQHF. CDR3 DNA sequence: TGTGCCAGCAGTTCCCCCCCAGGGCGATGGGGCAATCAGCCCCAGCATTTT.